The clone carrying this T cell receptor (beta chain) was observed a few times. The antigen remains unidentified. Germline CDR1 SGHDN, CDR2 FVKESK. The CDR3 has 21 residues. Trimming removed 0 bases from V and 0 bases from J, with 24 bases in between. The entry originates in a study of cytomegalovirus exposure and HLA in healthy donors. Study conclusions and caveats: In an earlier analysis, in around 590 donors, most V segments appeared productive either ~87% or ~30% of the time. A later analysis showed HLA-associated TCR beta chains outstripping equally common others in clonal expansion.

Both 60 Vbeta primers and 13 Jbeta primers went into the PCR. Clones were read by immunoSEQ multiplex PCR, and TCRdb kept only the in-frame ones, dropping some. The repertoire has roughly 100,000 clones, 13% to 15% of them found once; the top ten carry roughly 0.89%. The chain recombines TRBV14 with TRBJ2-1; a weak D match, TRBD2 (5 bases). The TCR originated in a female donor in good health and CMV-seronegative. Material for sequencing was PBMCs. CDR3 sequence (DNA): TGTGCCAGCAGCCAAGAAGGTCAAGACGAGGGTGTCAAGAGCTCCTACAATGAGCAGTTCTTC. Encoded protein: CASSQEGQDEGVKSSYNEQFF.